This T cell receptor beta chain was sequenced during a study of blood T cell repertoires in COVID-19. The CDR3 is 15 amino acids. J gave up 0 bases and V 3 bases, and 4 bases lay outside the gene matches. CDR1 is LNHNV and CDR2 is YYDKDF in the germline V gene (reference sequence). The protocol was immunoSEQ multiplex PCR, while the TCRdb copy is restricted to in-frame clones and leaves out a portion. The sample lists some 130,000 clones, roughly 84% occurring once. This clone was seen a single time. The receptor was derived from a man in his forties or fifties with acute COVID-19. The specimen was PBMCs or T cells enriched from blood (not recorded which). The chain has TRBV15 and TRBJ1-1, with 7 bases identical to TRBD1. The CDR3: CATSRGDRVNTEAFF. CDR3 nucleotides: TGTGCCACCAGCAGGGGGGACAGAGTGAACACTGAAGCTTTCTTT.